This T cell receptor (beta chain) was observed in a study of response to subunit inactivated influenza vaccine. Study conclusions and caveats: There was a suggestion from the authors that each seasonal influenza vaccination recruits few new T cells.

To note about this clonotype: Its target is unknown.

Each CDR3 protein gets one entry after TCRdb re-called the RT-PCR reads with MiXCR. There are 650,000 to 850,000 distinct CDR3 sequences in the sample; about 15% occur only once, and approximately 7% lies in the top ten. This receptor was taken from a man in his fifties or sixties who received an inactivated influenza vaccine. This material consisted of PBMCs from blood, taken around two weeks before vaccination.

The CDR3 DNA reads as TGTGCCATCAGTGAGTTTGTCAGGGCCTCTGGGGCCAACGTCCTGACTTTC. It codes for CAISEFVRASGANVLTF. The chain uses TRBV10-3 and TRBJ2-6, with a possible D match to TRBD1 (5 bases). This CDR3 contains 17 residues. Germline-derived CDR1 and CDR2 are ENHRY and SYGVKD. Trimming removed 1 base from V and 0 bases from J, with 10 bases in between.